This record looks at one T cell receptor beta chain sequence and its context. Its antigen is unknown. A much larger clone differs by one base, so this may be a read error. Trimming took 3 bases from V and 6 from J; bases not matched to a gene: 11. The CDR3 runs 16 residues. Germline assignment: CDR1 MGHRA and CDR2 YSYEKL. These data belong to a study of identical twins. Findings and limits, study-wide: Zero-insertion results could be subject to partial confounding by invariant MAIT and iNKT cells. The study found excess low generation probability among twin-shared out-of-frame alpha sequences.

Healthy Caucasian individuals made up all the donors. TCRdb called the 5' RACE reads again in MiXCR, with one record for every CDR3 protein. The profile shows some 630,000 distinct CDR3 sequences, less than 9% of them singletons. These records were also assigned to another study, of yellow fever vaccine responses in identical twins. From that report: Twins reportedly mounted vaccine T cell responses that seemed partly convergent, partly personalized.

The sequencing input was PBMCs. V and J are TRBV4-1 and TRBJ2-7; TRBD1 agrees at 10 bases. This clonotype originated in a woman aged 18-29 years in good health. Here the CDR3 reads CASSQYIDRGPCEQYF. CDR3 coding DNA: TGCGCCAGCAGCCAGTATATCGACAGGGGGCCCTGCGAGCAGTACTTC.